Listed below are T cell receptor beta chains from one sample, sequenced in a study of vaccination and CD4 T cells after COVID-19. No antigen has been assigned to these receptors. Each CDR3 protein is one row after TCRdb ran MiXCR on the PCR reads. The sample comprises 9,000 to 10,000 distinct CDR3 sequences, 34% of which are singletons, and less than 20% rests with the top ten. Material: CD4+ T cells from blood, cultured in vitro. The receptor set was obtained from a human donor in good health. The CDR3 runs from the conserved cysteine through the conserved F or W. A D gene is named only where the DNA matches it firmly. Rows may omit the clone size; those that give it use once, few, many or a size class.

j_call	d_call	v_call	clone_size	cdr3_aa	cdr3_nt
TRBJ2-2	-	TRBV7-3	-	CASSSAGAPNTGELFF	TGTGCCAGCAGCTCTGCCGGGGCCCCAAACACCGGGGAGCTGTTTTTT
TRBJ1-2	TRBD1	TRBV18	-	CASSPPTGSTGYTF	TGTGCCAGCTCACCGCCGACAGGGTCGACGGGCTACACCTTC
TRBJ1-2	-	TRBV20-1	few	CSASRLYGYTF	TGCAGTGCTAGCAGACTCTATGGCTACACCTTC
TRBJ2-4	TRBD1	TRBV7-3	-	CASSLRQGASRVF	TGTGCCAGCAGCCTTCGACAGGGGGCTTCGAGGGTCTTC
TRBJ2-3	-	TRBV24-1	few	CATSDPRQNTDTQYF	TGTGCCACCAGTGATCCCCGACAGAACACAGATACGCAGTATTTT
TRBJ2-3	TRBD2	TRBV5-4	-	CASSSGLAGTDTQYF	TGTGCCAGCAGTTCAGGACTAGCGGGCACAGATACGCAGTATTTT
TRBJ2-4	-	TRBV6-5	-	CASSYSGWEGAKNIQYF	TGTGCCAGCAGTTACTCAGGTTGGGAGGGGGCAAAAAACATTCAGTACTTC
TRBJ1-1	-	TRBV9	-	CASSVVAGNTEAFF	TGTGCCAGCAGCGTAGTGGCGGGGAACACTGAAGCTTTCTTT
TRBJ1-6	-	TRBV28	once	CASSLLSYNSPLHF	TGTGCCAGCAGTTTACTTTCTTATAATTCACCCCTCCACTTT
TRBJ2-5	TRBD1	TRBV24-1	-	CATSDMLDRGGETQYF	TGTGCCACCAGTGACATGTTAGACAGGGGAGGAGAGACCCAGTACTTC
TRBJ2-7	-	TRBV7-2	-	CASSLPPTYEQYF	TGTGCCAGCAGCTTACCTCCTACCTACGAGCAGTACTTC
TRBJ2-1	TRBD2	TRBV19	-	CATLAGGRWNEQFF	TGTGCCACTTTAGCGGGAGGGCGGTGGAATGAGCAGTTCTTC
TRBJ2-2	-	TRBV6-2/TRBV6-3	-	CASSTNTGELFF	TGTGCCAGCAGTACTAACACCGGGGAGCTGTTTTTT
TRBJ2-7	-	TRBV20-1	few	CSANTYRSLSYEQYF	TGCAGTGCTAACACTTATCGGTCCCTATCCTACGAGCAGTACTTC
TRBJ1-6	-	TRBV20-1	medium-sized	CSAPTTASSYNSPLHF	TGCAGTGCGCCTACGACAGCGAGCTCCTATAATTCACCCCTCCACTTT
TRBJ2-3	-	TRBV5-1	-	CASSFGRIDTQYF	TGCGCCAGCAGCTTCGGCCGGATTGATACGCAGTATTTT
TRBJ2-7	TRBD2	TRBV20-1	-	CSASVGLAGDEQYF	TGCAGTGCTAGCGTCGGGCTAGCGGGAGACGAGCAGTACTTC
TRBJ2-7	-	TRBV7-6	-	CASSPTDFSYEQYF	TGTGCCAGCAGCCCCACAGACTTCTCCTACGAGCAGTACTTC
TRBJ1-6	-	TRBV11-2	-	CASSSLRQYLDSPLHF	TGTGCCAGCAGCTCACTGCGACAGTATTTGGATTCACCCCTCCACTTT
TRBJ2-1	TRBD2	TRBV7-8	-	CASSLDRGLAGADEQFF	TGTGCCAGCAGCCTCGACAGGGGACTAGCGGGAGCCGATGAGCAGTTCTTC
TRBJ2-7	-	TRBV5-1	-	CASSPSRTYEQYF	TGCGCCAGCAGCCCTTCCAGGACCTACGAGCAGTACTTC
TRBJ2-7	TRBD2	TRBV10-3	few	CAITPGTSGRAGYEQYF	TGTGCCATCACCCCCGGGACTAGCGGGAGGGCCGGGTACGAGCAGTACTTC
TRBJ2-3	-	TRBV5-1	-	CASIRGGSTDTQYF	TGCGCCAGCATTCGAGGCGGGTCCACAGATACGCAGTATTTT
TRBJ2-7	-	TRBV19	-	CASSNPAYEQYF	TGTGCCAGTAGTAACCCGGCCTACGAGCAGTACTTC
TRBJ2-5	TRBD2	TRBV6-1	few	CASSIGLAGGQTQYF	TGTGCCAGCAGTATAGGACTAGCGGGAGGTCAGACCCAGTACTTC
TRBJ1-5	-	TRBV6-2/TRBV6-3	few	CASSYWAGTQPQHF	TGTGCCAGCAGTTACTGGGCAGGGACCCAGCCCCAGCATTTT
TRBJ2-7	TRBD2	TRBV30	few	CAWSQPPRLAATYEQYF	TGTGCCTGGAGCCAACCCCCCCGACTAGCGGCAACCTACGAGCAGTACTTC
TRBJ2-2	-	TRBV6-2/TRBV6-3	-	CASSYTPGGELFF	TGTGCCAGCAGTTACACCCCCGGCGGGGAGCTGTTTTTT
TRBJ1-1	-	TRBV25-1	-	CASSEGGLRAFF	TGTGCCAGCAGTGAAGGTGGACTCCGAGCTTTCTTT
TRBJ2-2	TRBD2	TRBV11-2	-	CASSRRQSGANTGELFF	TGTGCCAGCAGCCGGCGGCAAAGCGGGGCGAACACCGGGGAGCTGTTTTTT
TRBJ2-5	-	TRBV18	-	CASSPLGETQYF	TGTGCCAGCTCACCGTTGGGGGAGACCCAGTACTTC
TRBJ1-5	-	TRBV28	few	CASSPSGQPQHF	TGTGCCAGCAGTCCCTCCGGTCAGCCCCAGCATTTT
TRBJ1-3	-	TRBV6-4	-	CASSSPPAGNTIYF	TGTGCCAGCAGTTCCCCCCCGGCTGGAAACACCATATATTTT
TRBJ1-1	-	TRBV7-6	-	CASTPPHNTEAFF	TGTGCCAGCACCCCCCCCCACAACACTGAAGCTTTCTTT
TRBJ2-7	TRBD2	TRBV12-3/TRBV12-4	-	CASSLKRGSYEQYF	TGTGCCAGCAGTTTAAAGCGGGGGTCCTACGAGCAGTACTTC
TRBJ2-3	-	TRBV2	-	CASSPTGITDTQYF	TGTGCCAGCAGTCCGACTGGAATCACAGATACGCAGTATTTT
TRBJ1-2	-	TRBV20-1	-	CSASSPDSPNYGYTF	TGCAGTGCTAGCTCCCCGGACAGCCCTAACTATGGCTACACCTTC
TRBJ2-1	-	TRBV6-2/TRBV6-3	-	CASSYLTPGQGSYNEQFF	TGTGCCAGCAGTTATCTCACCCCGGGGCAGGGCTCCTACAATGAGCAGTTCTTC
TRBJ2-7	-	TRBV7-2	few	CASSTDPYGTRRAYEQYF	TGTGCCAGCAGCACTGACCCCTACGGGACGAGGCGGGCCTACGAGCAGTACTTC
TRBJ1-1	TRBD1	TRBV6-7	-	CASSCYRGRLNTEAFF	TGTGCCAGCAGTTGCTACAGGGGCCGCCTTAACACTGAAGCTTTCTTT
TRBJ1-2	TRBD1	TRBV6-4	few	CASYRDRPVGSPGYTF	TGTGCCAGTTACCGGGACAGGCCTGTGGGTTCTCCTGGCTACACCTTC
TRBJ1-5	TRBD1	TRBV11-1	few	CASSLTTGIGQPQHF	TGTGCCAGCAGCCTAACGACAGGGATTGGTCAGCCCCAGCATTTT
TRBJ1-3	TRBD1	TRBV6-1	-	CASSRQGANTIYF	TGTGCCAGCAGCAGACAGGGGGCCAACACCATATATTTT